Listed below are T cell receptor beta chains from one sample, sequenced in a study of PD-1 blockade in classical Hodgkin lymphoma. Sequenced by immunoSEQ multiplex PCR; TCRdb stores in-frame clones only, minus some. The sample records around 90,000 clones, over 75% being singletons. Sequences were derived from peripheral blood mononuclear cells (PBMCs), sampled before the fourth cycle of nivolumab. The origin of the receptors is a human donor with classical Hodgkin lymphoma. Each CDR3 is given with its conserved first and last residue. The D gene is left open where the match is weak. Size is stated for part of the rows, as once, few or many counts, or as a class when the clone is expanded.

D gene,V gene,J gene,clone size,CDR3 DNA,CDR3 protein
TRBD1,TRBV9,TRBJ1-2,.,TGTGCCAGCAGCTCTAGTACCGGGACAGGGAACTATGGCTACACCTTC,CASSSSTGTGNYGYTF
TRBD2,TRBV28,TRBJ2-1,.,TGTGCCAGCAGGCCGGGACTAGTCATCAATGAGCAGTTCTTC,CASRPGLVINEQFF
TRBD1,TRBV11-1,TRBJ1-3,.,TGTGCCAGCAGCCCAAGGACAGGGGATCGCTCTGGAAACACCATATATTTT,CASSPRTGDRSGNTIYF
.,TRBV5-4,TRBJ1-2,.,TGTGCCAGCAGCTTCCCGGGTTCTGGCTACACCTTC,CASSFPGSGYTF
TRBD1,TRBV23-1,TRBJ1-5,once,TGCGCCAGCAGTCAATCTGGGACAGCTGCTAGCAATCAGCCCCAGCATTTT,CASSQSGTAASNQPQHF
TRBD1,TRBV9,TRBJ1-4,once,TGTGCCAGCAGCGTAGCGACAGGGGAAGGGGAAAAACTGTTTTTT,CASSVATGEGEKLFF
.,TRBV28,TRBJ2-1,.,TGTGCCAGCAATACTGTTGTGGGAAACAATGAGCAGTTCTTC,CASNTVVGNNEQFF
TRBD2,TRBV19,TRBJ2-1,.,TGTGCCAGTGATCCGGGACTAGCCTCCGACAATGAGCAGTTCTTC,CASDPGLASDNEQFF
TRBD1,TRBV19,TRBJ2-7,.,TGTGCCAGTAGTATGCGGGGACAGGGAATATCCTACGAGCAGTACTTC,CASSMRGQGISYEQYF
.,TRBV6-4,TRBJ1-5,medium-sized,TGTGCCAGCAGGGGAGGGCGATCGGGCAATCAGCCCCAGCATTTT,CASRGGRSGNQPQHF
.,TRBV9,TRBJ2-5,few,TGTGCCAGCAGCGTATCAGGGACCGGATGGGAGACCCAGTACTTC,CASSVSGTGWETQYF
TRBD2,TRBV5-8,TRBJ2-5,.,TGTGCCAGCAGCTTCACTAGCGGGGGAAAGACCCAGTACTTC,CASSFTSGGKTQYF
TRBD1,TRBV9,TRBJ1-3,.,TGTGCCAGCAGCCCCTCTCACCCACGGACAGGGGCCTCTGGAAACACCATATATTTT,CASSPSHPRTGASGNTIYF
TRBD2,TRBV7-2,TRBJ2-7,.,TGTGCCAGCAGCTTGGGACTAGCGGTCCCCTACGAGCAGTACTTC,CASSLGLAVPYEQYF
.,TRBV15,TRBJ2-7,.,TGTGCCACCAGCAGAGATTTGGGGACAAATTCCTACGAGCAGTACTTC,CATSRDLGTNSYEQYF
TRBD2,TRBV7-9,TRBJ2-7,.,TGTGCCAGCAGCCATGGAGCTAGCGGGAGTTACGAGCAGTACTTC,CASSHGASGSYEQYF
.,TRBV4-1,TRBJ2-7,.,TGCGCCAGCAGCCAAGACGGAGCTCAGCAGTACTTC,CASSQDGAQQYF
.,TRBV28,TRBJ1-5,.,TGTGCCAGCAGCCGGGGGATCAGCAATCAGCCCCAGCATTTT,CASSRGISNQPQHF
.,TRBV28,TRBJ2-3,.,TGTGCCAGCAGTCCCGGCTCCTCAGATACGCAGTATTTT,CASSPGSSDTQYF
TRBD2,TRBV5-6,TRBJ2-7,.,TGTGCCAGCAGCCGGGTCGACACGGGGGGGCGATGGACCTACGAGCAGTACTTC,CASSRVDTGGRWTYEQYF
.,TRBV10-3,TRBJ1-2,.,TGTGCCATCAGACCCGCCCGCACAGGCTTCTATGGCTACACCTTC,CAIRPARTGFYGYTF
.,TRBV7-3,TRBJ2-3,.,TGTGCCAGCAGCTCCGAAGGATGCGACACAGATACGCAGTATTTT,CASSSEGCDTDTQYF
.,TRBV25-1,TRBJ1-1,.,TGTGCCAGCAGTGAGGGCCAGCAAGCTTTCTTT,CASSEGQQAFF
.,TRBV6-6,TRBJ1-2,once,TGTGCCAGCAGTCCTATCAGGGGTCTAGACTATGGCTACACCTTC,CASSPIRGLDYGYTF
TRBD2,TRBV2,TRBJ2-1,.,TGTGCCAGCAGCCGGGAGGACTACAATGAGCAGTTCTTC,CASSREDYNEQFF
.,TRBV7-2,TRBJ1-1,.,TGTGCCAGCAGCTCAGGGCCCGGGATCAAAGCTTTCTTT,CASSSGPGIKAFF
.,TRBV5-4,TRBJ1-4,many,TGTGCCAGCAGCTTGGCGCAGGGGAATGAAAAACTGTTTTTT,CASSLAQGNEKLFF
TRBD1,TRBV7-8,TRBJ1-1,.,TGTGCCAGCAGCTTAGGCCCCAGGGGGCAAAGGGACACTGAAGCTTTCTTT,CASSLGPRGQRDTEAFF
.,TRBV5-1,TRBJ2-1,.,TGCGCCAGCAGCACCCTACCTAGAAGCTCCTACAATGAGCAGTTCTTC,CASSTLPRSSYNEQFF
.,TRBV5-1,TRBJ1-3,.,TGCGCCAGCAGCTTGGGTCATGACCTCTCTGGAAACACCATATATTTT,CASSLGHDLSGNTIYF
TRBD1,TRBV28,TRBJ2-7,once,TGTGCCAGCAGTTCCCCGGGACAGGGCTCCTACGAGCAGTACTTC,CASSSPGQGSYEQYF
.,TRBV10-3,TRBJ2-7,.,TGTGCCTCCTGGGACTTCTACGAGCAGTACTTC,CASWDFYEQYF
.,TRBV10-3,TRBJ1-2,.,TGTGCCATCAGCCTGGGGGCATGGGGCTACACCTTC,CAISLGAWGYTF
TRBD1,TRBV27,TRBJ2-3,.,TGTGCCAGCAGTTTCAGGGGGACGGACACAGATACGCAGTATTTT,CASSFRGTDTDTQYF
TRBD1,TRBV7-9,TRBJ1-3,.,TGTGCCAGCAGCGGAAACAGGGGCGGTTCTGGAAACACCATATATTTT,CASSGNRGGSGNTIYF
.,TRBV7-9,TRBJ1-3,.,TGTGCCAGCAGCCTAGGAGAAGGGGATTCTGGAAACACCATATATTTT,CASSLGEGDSGNTIYF
.,TRBV7-9,TRBJ2-5,.,TGTGCCAGCAGCAACGATAGGAACCAAGAGACCCAGTACTTC,CASSNDRNQETQYF
.,TRBV6-6,TRBJ1-2,few,TGTGCCAGCCTCGAAGGTTATGGCTACACCTTC,CASLEGYGYTF
.,TRBV28,TRBJ1-2,once,TGTGCCAGCAGTCCTCGCGGCTATGGCTACACCTTC,CASSPRGYGYTF
TRBD1,TRBV10-3,TRBJ2-7,.,TGTGCCATCAGTACGGGACAGGCATCCTACGAGCAGTACTTC,CAISTGQASYEQYF
TRBD2,TRBV11-3,TRBJ2-1,.,TGTGCCAGCAGCACGAGCCGACTAGCGGGGGCCGCGCAGTTCTTC,CASSTSRLAGAAQFF
.,TRBV5-1,TRBJ2-5,.,TGCGCCAGCAGCTTGGGGGCGGGACAAGAGACCCAGTACTTC,CASSLGAGQETQYF
TRBD2,TRBV12-5,TRBJ2-1,.,TGTGCTAGTGGTTTGAATAGCGGGGCGAACAATGAGCAGTTCTTC,CASGLNSGANNEQFF
.,TRBV7-9,TRBJ2-3,.,TGTGCCAGCAGCTTGAGAAAGAGACAGATGATAGCGGTGGATACGCAGTATTTT,CASSLRKRQMIAVDTQYF
.,TRBV21-1,TRBJ1-5,.,TGTGCCAGCAGCCCGACAGGGGGCAACCGATATAGCAATCAGCCCCAGCATTTT,CASSPTGGNRYSNQPQHF
.,TRBV2,TRBJ1-3,.,TGTGCCAGCAGTGTCACTGCAGGGGCTCCTGGAAACACCATATATTTT,CASSVTAGAPGNTIYF
.,TRBV27,TRBJ2-1,.,TGTGCCAGCAGTTTTCGGCGGAGCTCCTCCTACAATGAGCAGTTCTTC,CASSFRRSSSYNEQFF
.,TRBV11-2,TRBJ1-1,.,TGTGCCAGCACCCTCGACAGCAGTACTAACATGAACACTGAAGCTTTCTTT,CASTLDSSTNMNTEAFF
TRBD2,TRBV10-3,TRBJ2-3,.,TGTGCCATCACCGGGACTAGCGGGGGACCAGATACGCAGTATTTT,CAITGTSGGPDTQYF
TRBD2,TRBV28,TRBJ2-7,.,TGTGCCAGCAGTTTTACGGGACTAGCGGCGTATGAGCAGTACTTC,CASSFTGLAAYEQYF
TRBD1,TRBV10-1,TRBJ2-7,.,TGCGCCAGCAGCCGAGCCGGGACAGGGGGGCCCGAGCAGTACTTC,CASSRAGTGGPEQYF
.,TRBV9,TRBJ1-1,.,TGTGCCAGCAGCCTAACCAGGGTCGGAGAAGCTTTCTTT,CASSLTRVGEAFF
.,TRBV29-1,TRBJ1-2,.,TGCAGCGTCGCAACGTTGGACAACAACTATGGCTACACCTTC,CSVATLDNNYGYTF
.,TRBV18,TRBJ2-2,.,TGTGCCAGCTCACCAGACACGCGCACCGGGGAGCTGTTTTTT,CASSPDTRTGELFF
.,TRBV29-1,TRBJ2-3,.,TGCAGCGTTGTTCAGGGCACCCCAGATACGCAGTATTTT,CSVVQGTPDTQYF
TRBD2,TRBV27,TRBJ2-7,.,TGTGCCAGCAGTTTAAAGCGGGAGGGAGCCTACGAGCAGTACTTC,CASSLKREGAYEQYF